Detailed here is one TCR beta chain. Its specificity is unknown. This CDR3 has 13 amino acids. CDR1 and CDR2 (germline): MDHEN, SYDVKM. Triplicate sorting captured roughly 300,000 cells each from every CD8+ T cell subset. The source of the sample is a study of CXCR3-negative and CXCR3-positive naive CD8 T cells. Study results and limitations: A higher hydrophobicity marked the TRB CDR3s of CXCR3-positive naive cells versus CXCR3-negative naive cells.

In preparing the TRB cDNA libraries, 5' RACE with UMI labels was used. TCRdb processed the 5' RACE reads again and assigns one entry to each CDR3 protein, with no DNA. Its table records approximately 88,000 distinct CDR3 sequences. The rearrangement joins TRBV28 to TRBJ2-7; TCRdb gives TRBD2 as the D gene, but with no DNA this cannot be confirmed. The sequence derives from a human donor in good health. Some clones in this sample may be carry-over from other donors' samples. Sequencing was done on a sample of naive CXCR3+ CD8+ T cells from blood. Described subset: CD45RO-CCR7+CD27+CD95- naive CD8+ T cells expressing CXCR3 (TNR3+). CDR3 in amino acids: CAGSLAGGSEQYF.